These 19 T cell receptor beta chains were sequenced from one sample in a study of T cell clones after liver transplantation (dated by TCRdb to the late 2010s). Receptor amplification or capture employed the immunoSEQ multiplex PCR assay. Not all clones reach the TCRdb copy of this immuneACCESS table, which keeps in-frame sequences only. Checked studies attribute under half of the gap to unresolved V genes and leave the rest unexplained. This sample holds 93,000 or so clones; approximately 79% were observed only once. The top ten hold less than 3% of the sample. Sequencing used CD4+ T cells from blood, obtained around 44 months after liver transplant. These receptors came from a human patient who received a liver transplant. After a transplant, the donor of the graft may account for some T cells.

The chain has TRBV7-3 and TRBJ1-2; TRBD1 might be the D (5 bases). The CDR3 spans 19 residues. Trimming removed 5 bases at V and 7 bases at J, with 32 bases between. Germline assignment: CDR1 SGHTA and CDR2 FQGTGA. The CDR3 DNA follows: TGTGCCAGCAGCCCAGAGGGAGGGGACCTTGGGTGGCGGGGATTTGGCTACACCTTC. The encoded protein is CASSPEGGDLGWRGFGYTF.

The J gene is TRBJ2-2, the V gene TRBV5-1; 9 bases fit TRBD2. The CDR3 totals 17 residues. The V gene's germline CDR1 is SGHRS and CDR2 YFSETQ. V dropped 0 bases and J dropped 1; count of bases not matched to a gene: 4. The CDR3 spells CASSLEGSGGNTGELFF. Written as DNA, the CDR3 is TGCGCCAGCAGCTTGGAAGGTAGCGGGGGGAACACCGGGGAGCTGTTTTTT.

The rearrangement links TRBV6-1 to TRBJ2-3; D is possibly TRBD2 (7 bases). In germline, CDR1 is MNHNS, CDR2 SASEGT. The CDR3 length is 16 residues. V lost 2 bases to trimming and J lost 0 bases, with 12 bases between them. CDR3 bases: TGTGCCAGCAGTGAACGGGGGGCTCTGAGCACAGATACGCAGTATTTT. It encodes CASSERGALSTDTQYF.

The count of this clone is one. V and J are TRBV18 and TRBJ2-1; the D is unclear. The germline gives CDR1 KGHSH, CDR2 LQKENI. Deletions cut 3 bases from V and 7 bases from J, with 4 bases between. CDR3 size: 11 residues. The CDR3 protein is CASSPLNEQFF. CDR3 nucleotides: TGTGCCAGCTCACCTTTAAATGAGCAGTTCTTC.

The chain uses TRBV28 and TRBJ1-4; TRBD1 might be the D (6 bases). V dropped 4 bases and J dropped 2 bases, with 17 bases sitting between them. Germline-derived CDR1 and CDR2 are MDHEN and SYDVKM. The CDR3 totals 17 residues. The CDR3 spells CASSSSGTTTTNEKLFF. Written as DNA, the CDR3 is TGTGCCAGCAGTTCCTCCGGGACAACAACCACTAATGAAAAACTGTTTTTT.

The J gene is TRBJ1-1, the V gene TRBV28; D ambiguous. The CDR3 spans 13 residues. The germline V gene encodes CDR1 MDHEN and CDR2 SYDVKM. Trimming removed 8 bases from V and 0 bases from J, with 10 bases in between. In DNA, the CDR3 is TGTGCCAGCGATAAAAGAATGAACACTGAAGCTTTCTTT. The encoded protein is CASDKRMNTEAFF.

This chain joins TRBV7-6 and TRBJ2-1; possible D gene TRBD2, 6 bases. Germline lookup yields CDR1 SGHVS and CDR2 FNYEAQ. V was pared by 1 base and J by 1 base, with 20 bases between. CDR3 size: 19 residues. In DNA form, the CDR3 reads TGTGCCAGCAGCTTAGTTCCGGGACTCCTGAGTAAATCCTACAATGAGCAGTTCTTC. Its translation is CASSLVPGLLSKSYNEQFF.

The sample holds one count of this clone. J is TRBJ2-5 and V is TRBV5-1, with D tentatively TRBD1 or TRBD2 (5 bases each). The CDR3 is 12 amino acids. The germline V gene encodes CDR1 SGHRS and CDR2 YFSETQ. Trimming cost V 5 bases and J 3 bases, with 8 bases left between them. The CDR3 DNA follows: TGCGCCAGCAGTTGGGGGAAAGAGACCCAGTACTTC. Translated, it gives CASSWGKETQYF.

This clone was picked up a small number of times. CDR3 in amino acids: CASSLDGGTDTQYF. Here the CDR3 DNA reads TGTGCCAGCAGCTTAGACGGGGGCACAGATACGCAGTATTTT. J is TRBJ2-3 and V is TRBV7-7; the D gene is possibly TRBD2 (5 bases). Per the germline V gene, CDR1 is SSHAT and CDR2 is FNYEAQ (reference sequence). Trimming pared 1 base from V and 1 base from J, leaving 6 bases between. CDR3 length: 14 residues.

This rearrangement joins TRBV7-3 to TRBJ1-2; TRBD1 matches at 7 bases. Per germline, CDR1 SGHTA and CDR2 FQGTGA. Losses at the gene ends were 4 bases for V and 4 bases for J; bases not matched to a gene: 9. The CDR3 is made up of 15 amino acids. The CDR3 protein is CASSSPGGVSYGYTF. CDR3 bases: TGTGCCAGCAGCTCTCCAGGGGGTGTTAGCTATGGCTACACCTTC.

V and J are TRBV10-3 and TRBJ1-2, with D maybe TRBD1 (5 bases). CDR1 is ENHRY and CDR2 is SYGVKD in the germline V gene. V was pared by 8 bases and J by 0 bases, with 10 bases between. This CDR3 contains 13 residues. The CDR3 loop reads CAISGETNYGYTF. In nucleotides, the CDR3 is TGTGCCATCTCGGGGGAGACTAACTATGGCTACACCTTC.

This clone occurred a few times. V gene TRBV7-2 combines with J gene TRBJ2-3, with TRBD1 matching 9 bases. Germline trimming cut 9 bases from V and 7 bases from J; bases unmatched to any gene: 11. The CDR3 has 14 residues. Germline V gene lookup returns CDR1 SGHTA and CDR2 FQGNSA. The CDR3 loop is CASRGQGEMYTQYF. CDR3 nucleotides: TGTGCCAGTCGGGGACAGGGTGAGATGTATACGCAGTATTTT.

V and J are TRBV12-5 and TRBJ2-2, with D perhaps TRBD1 (5 bases). The CDR3 has 17 residues. Trimming stripped 2 bases from V and 7 bases from J, with 20 bases between. Germline CDR1 and CDR2: LGHNT and FRNRAP. The DNA for the CDR3 is TGTGCTAGTGGTTTGTTCCCAGGGCCCGAAGTGGGCGGGGAGCTGTTTTTT. Translated, it gives CASGLFPGPEVGGELFF.

V is TRBV13 and J is TRBJ2-7; D is undetermined. Germline values: CDR1 PRHDT, CDR2 FYEKMQ (reference sequence). This CDR3 is built from 13 residues. Between the trimmed V and J ends, which lost 7 bases and 6 bases, there was a span of 16 bases. CDR3 loop: CASTETLTGEQYF. The CDR3 DNA reads as TGTGCCAGCACCGAAACTTTAACGGGCGAGCAGTACTTC.

V usage is TRBV15 and J usage is TRBJ2-4; a possible D gene is TRBD2 (7 bases). Germline V gene sequence: CDR1 LNHNV, CDR2 YYDKDF (reference sequence). Trimming pared 1 base from V and 3 bases from J, leaving 19 bases between. This CDR3 spans 18 amino acids. The CDR3 sequence: CATSRGQLGGAGKNIQYF. CDR3 nucleotide sequence: TGTGCCACCAGCAGAGGTCAGCTTGGGGGGGCAGGCAAAAACATTCAGTACTTC.

V usage is TRBV9 and J usage is TRBJ1-5, with 7 bases that match TRBD1. The junction had 8 bases not matched to a gene; V was cut back by 0 bases and J by 8 bases. Per the germline V gene, CDR1 is SGDLS and CDR2 is YYNGEE. The CDR3 covers 15 residues. CDR3 nucleotide sequence: TGTGCCAGCAGCGTAGGAAGTGGAGGGACAGAGCCCCAGCATTTT. This encodes CASSVGSGGTEPQHF.

The rearrangement uses TRBV9 and TRBJ2-3; D possibly corresponds to TRBD2 (6 bases). CDR1 and CDR2 from the germline V gene are SGDLS and YYNGEE. This CDR3 is 16 amino acids long. Trimming took 0 bases from V and 0 from J, leaving 11 bases between them. The CDR3 here is CASSVVGSGSTDTQYF. The CDR3 DNA follows: TGTGCCAGCAGCGTAGTTGGGAGCGGGAGCACAGATACGCAGTATTTT.

Written as DNA, the CDR3 is TGCGCCAGCAGCTTATCGACTGGGGAGCAGTTCTTC. This sequence encodes CASSLSTGEQFF. The chain combines TRBV5-1 with TRBJ2-1, with D hard to call. The CDR3 loop spans 12 amino acids. Germline CDR1 is SGHRS and CDR2 is YFSETQ. V lost 2 bases to trimming and J lost 10 bases, with 10 bases between them.

In its sample, this clone was seen once. The gene calls are TRBV2 and TRBJ2-3; 12 nucleotides match TRBD2. The germline V gene encodes CDR1 SNHLY and CDR2 FYNNEI. Germline trimming cut 6 bases from V and 0 bases from J; bases unmatched to any gene: 7. The CDR3 has 17 residues. The CDR3 DNA reads as TGTGCCAGCAGCGGGACTAGCGGGTTAACCAGCACAGATACGCAGTATTTT. Translated, it gives CASSGTSGLTSTDTQYF.